This TCR beta chain originates from a study of shared clonotypes between healthy human individuals. About the research overall: The study drew on a couple of women and a few men aged 18 to 49 as donors. Findings and limits, study-wide: Lower generation probabilities were found for non-shared clonotypes than for those shared by all four donors. Sharing across a few donors was seen in 5% to 5.5% of naive CD4 clonotypes.

Regarding this clone: Its antigen is not identified.

How the authors handled the data: Junction-only immunoSEQ sequences carried no quality scores, so filtering differed. The assay was immunoSEQ multiplex PCR, and TCRdb's table has in-frame clones only and misses some. That table supplies the V and J calls and clone size; D and trimming were determined from the DNA. In the table there are over a million clones, 65% to 80% of which are singletons. Germline CDR1 reads SEHNR; CDR2 reads FQNEAQ (reference sequence). The CDR3 contains 14 residues. This TCR derives from a man aged 18 to 29 in good health. The sequencing sample was made of memory CD4+ T cells sorted from blood. Subset of the sample: CD45RA-negative fraction. The chain carries TRBV7-9 and TRBJ2-5; 7 nucleotides line up with TRBD1. The J call is doubtful: the DNA matches TRBJ2-7 better. CDR3 coding DNA: TGTGCCAGCAGCTTAGAGGGGGCTCGTTACGAGCAGTACTTC. Amino acid sequence: CASSLEGARYEQYF.